The clone carrying this T cell receptor beta chain was picked up one time. Antigen unknown. These data belong to a study of cytomegalovirus exposure and HLA in healthy donors. 13 Jbeta primers and 60 Vbeta primers were used for the PCR. Libraries were prepared by immunoSEQ multiplex PCR; TCRdb keeps only in-frame clonotypes and omits some of them. Here the sample spans about 210,000 clones, roughly 90% being singletons. Trimming left V 3 bases short and J 0 bases short, with 19 bases between. The length of the CDR3 is 17 residues. The germline V gene has CDR1 SGHRS and CDR2 YFSETQ. Study-level findings and limits: Most TCR beta V segments were productive about 90% or about 30% of the time in an earlier analysis. Cytomegalovirus status was reportedly diagnosed by the classifier with high specificity and sensitivity.

Sample: PBMCs. V gene TRBV5-1 combines with J gene TRBJ2-7; the D gene is possibly TRBD2 (5 bases). This receptor was obtained from a woman in her twenties or thirties in good health and CMV-seronegative. The CDR3 DNA sequence: TGCGCCAGCAGCTCCTCCGTGGTCAAAACTAGCTCCTACGAGCAGTACTTC. Amino acids: CASSSSVVKTSSYEQYF.